The present T cell receptor beta chain was sequenced within a study of T-cell reconstitution after alpha-beta-depleted transplantation in children. The CDR3 is 14 residues long. The germline V gene has CDR1 MNHNS and CDR2 SASEGT. With 8 bases clipped from V and 0 bases from J, the junction kept 5 bases outside the gene matches. Findings of the study overall: Surviving recipient T cells and thymic progenitors accounted for the high day-60 TCRbeta diversity observed in some patients.

Regarding this clonotype: The antigen is not known.

Using unique molecular identifiers, the investigators prepared the TCRbeta library. TCRdb independently ran MiXCR on the PCR reads; one entry per CDR3 protein. This sample has under 750,000 distinct CDR3 sequences, with under 30% found just once. Here the sequenced sample was PBMCs, mostly from graft donor cells, taken 360 days after TCRalphabeta/CD19-depleted stem cell transplant. This chain connects TRBV6-1 to TRBJ2-5, with TRBD2 identical over 8 bases. The source is a boy younger than two who had a stem cell transplant for acute myeloid leukemia, so the T cells may come from the graft donor. CDR3 sequence: CASRGTRDQETQYF. The CDR3 DNA follows: TGTGCCAGCCGCGGGACTAGGGACCAAGAGACCCAGTACTTC.